This TCR beta chain emerged from a study of cytomegalovirus exposure and HLA in healthy donors. About the study: Some 85 million unique TCRs from HLA-typed donors were held in an early data release. Researchers found that 81% of 398 genotyped donors fell within the Caucasian-associated ancestry cluster. The study, taken as a whole, reports: Sequence variants that were highly shared formed a cluster that was likely a sequencing artifact.

CDR1 SGHRS and CDR2 YFSETQ come from the germline V gene. This CDR3 is built from 19 residues. V shed 4 bases and J 3 bases; nucleotides not matched to a gene: 13. With respect to this clone: The antigen is unknown.

Vbeta (60) and Jbeta (13) primers were used in the PCR. Clones were sequenced by immunoSEQ multiplex PCR, and TCRdb holds only the in-frame ones, with some missing. The sample carries under 200,000 clones, 60% to 80% recorded once. This receptor was identified in a man aged 55 to 70 in good health and CMV-seronegative. The gene calls are TRBV5-1 and TRBJ2-7; TRBD2 matches at 16 bases. The sequencing input was PBMCs. DNA for the CDR3: TGCGCCAGCAGCCCGTGGGGGGGACTAGCGGGAGGGCCCGACTACGAGCAGTACTTC. Its protein is CASSPWGGLAGGPDYEQYF.